The rows below give T cell receptor beta chains drawn from one sample of a study of blood T cell repertoires in COVID-19. Clones were sequenced by immunoSEQ multiplex PCR, and TCRdb holds only the in-frame ones, with some missing. The sample has some 56,000 clones, around 67% seen once. What was sequenced was peripheral blood. Receptors originate from a woman in her forties or fifties with active or convalescent COVID-19. CDR3s include the opening cysteine and the closing phenylalanine or tryptophan. Fields, in order: V gene, D gene, J gene, clone size, CDR3 DNA, CDR3 protein. D genes are given only for firm matches. Clone size appears in some rows only: once, few, many, or a class for an expanded clone.

>TRBV18|TRBD2|TRBJ2-7|NA
TGTGCCAGCTCACCAACGGGACTAGAAAGCGGTTGGGCCTACGAGCAGTACTTC
CASSPTGLESGWAYEQYF
>TRBV9|TRBD1|TRBJ1-1|NA
TGTGCCAGCAGCGCATGGACAGGGGCTAACACTGAAGCTTTCTTT
CASSAWTGANTEAFF
>TRBV27|TRBD2|TRBJ2-7|NA
TGTGCCAGCAGTTCAACCGGGACTAGCGTCTACGAGCAGTACTTC
CASSSTGTSVYEQYF
>TRBV5-4|TRBD2|TRBJ2-1|NA
TGTGCCAGCAGCTCGGGACTAGCGGGAGGGCCGGGCTACAATGAGCAGTTCTTC
CASSSGLAGGPGYNEQFF
>TRBV5-1|TRBD1|TRBJ2-7|NA
TGCGCCAGCAGCTGGACCGGGACAGGGGGTTACGAGCAGTACTTC
CASSWTGTGGYEQYF
>TRBV3-1/TRBV3-2|TRBD2|TRBJ2-3|NA
TGTGCCAGCAGCCGGCTAGCGGGAGAGCTTACAGATACGCAGTATTTT
CASSRLAGELTDTQYF
>TRBV2|NA|TRBJ2-1|NA
TGTGCCAGATCAATTCGCGATGAGCAGTTCTTC
CARSIRDEQFF
>TRBV7-9|TRBD2|TRBJ2-1|NA
TGTGCCAGCAAGAAGGGGAGGGGATCGGAGCAGTTCTTC
CASKKGRGSEQFF
>TRBV7-2|NA|TRBJ2-1|NA
TGTGCCAGCAGCTTTAATCGCGACAATGAGCAGTTCTTC
CASSFNRDNEQFF
>TRBV19|NA|TRBJ1-4|few
TGTGCCAGTAGAACCGACAGAGCAACTAATGAAAAACTGTTTTTT
CASRTDRATNEKLFF
>TRBV18|NA|TRBJ1-1|NA
TGTGCCAGCTCACCAGTCCACGGACGGGGAAACACTGAAGCTTTCTTT
CASSPVHGRGNTEAFF
>TRBV5-4|TRBD2|TRBJ2-3|NA
TGTGCCAGCAGCTCCCCTTGGGTGAGCGGGGAGCCGCAGTATTTT
CASSSPWVSGEPQYF